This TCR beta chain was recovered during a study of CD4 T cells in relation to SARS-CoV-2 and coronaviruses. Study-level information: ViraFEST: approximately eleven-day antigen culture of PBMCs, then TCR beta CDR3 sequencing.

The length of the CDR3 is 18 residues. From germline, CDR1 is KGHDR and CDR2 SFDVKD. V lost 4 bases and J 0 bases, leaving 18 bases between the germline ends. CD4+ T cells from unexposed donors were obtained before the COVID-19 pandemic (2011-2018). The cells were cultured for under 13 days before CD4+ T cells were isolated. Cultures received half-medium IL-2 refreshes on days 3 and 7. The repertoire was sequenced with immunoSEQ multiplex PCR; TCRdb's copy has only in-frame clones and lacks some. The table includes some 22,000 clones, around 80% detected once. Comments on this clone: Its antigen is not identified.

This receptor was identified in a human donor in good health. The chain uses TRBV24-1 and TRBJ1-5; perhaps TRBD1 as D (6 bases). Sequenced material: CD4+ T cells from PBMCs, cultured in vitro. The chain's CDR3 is CATSDPSDRTNSNQPQHF. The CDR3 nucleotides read TGTGCCACCAGTGACCCGTCCGACAGGACTAATAGCAATCAGCCCCAGCATTTT.